This T cell receptor beta chain was sequenced during a study of T cells after yellow fever vaccination. Study as a whole: With SMART-Seq v4 Ultra Low Input, the fractions containing low cell numbers were prepared. General study results and limits: Reappearing after the booster were most of the clones from primary vaccination (around 96% CD4, 85% to 90% CD8).

One entry per CDR3 protein results from TCRdb running MiXCR on the 5' RACE reads. Altogether about 350,000 distinct CDR3 sequences are present, 7% to 9% being singletons, with the ten largest covering 15% to 20%. The germline V gene encodes CDR1 SGHDN and CDR2 FVKESK. Trimming left V 5 bases short and J 6 bases short, with 17 bases between. CDR3 length: 15 residues. This clonotype has a handful of counts. Its antigen remains unknown. The specimen comprised PBMCs, sampled more than 35 days after the first yellow fever vaccination. The rearrangement uses TRBV14 and TRBJ2-1; D is tentatively TRBD1 or TRBD2 (6 bases each). The sequence was obtained from a man aged 18 to 30 who received the YFV17D yellow fever vaccine. The CDR3 loop reads CASSAGHPEGNEQFF. CDR3 bases: TGTGCCAGCAGCGCGGGACACCCCGAAGGCAATGAGCAGTTCTTC.